The present entry profiles one TCR beta chain with its context. Its antigen is still unknown. This sample is drawn from a study of cytomegalovirus exposure and HLA in healthy donors. The overall study: Early release data held some 80 million unique TCRs from HLA-typed donors.

Whole-study results and caveats: When analyzed later, a missense DCLRE1C variant was found to be linked to TCR beta V- and J-gene trimming.

The primer mix had 60 Vbeta and 13 Jbeta primers. TCRdb keeps only in-frame clones here, not all; method: immunoSEQ multiplex PCR. The table lists around 110,000 clones, around a tenth of them singletons, with 2.5% to 3.5% in the top ten. The V gene's germline CDR1 is GTSNPN and CDR2 SVGIG (reference sequence). The V and J ends lost 5 bases and 1 base respectively, with 9 bases between them. This CDR3 is built from 12 residues. This chain joins TRBV30 and TRBJ2-7; D is uncertain. The sequencing sample was made of PBMCs. This TCR came from a man aged 30 to 39 in good health and CMV-seronegative. CDR3 DNA: TGTGCCTGGCGACACGGATCCTACGAGCAGTACTTC. Translation gives CAWRHGSYEQYF.